What follows describes a single TCR beta chain. This entry comes from a study of blood T cell repertoires in COVID-19. Only in-frame clones appear in the TCRdb table, and some are missing; sequencing was by immunoSEQ multiplex PCR. The table includes roughly 80,000 clones, 88% detected once. V was clipped by 4 bases and J by 2 bases; unmatched bases: 6. Per germline, CDR1 KGHDR and CDR2 SFDVKD. This CDR3 has 16 residues. Sample: peripheral blood. This sequence joins TRBV24-1 and TRBJ2-1, with 8 nucleotides matching TRBD1. This receptor was identified in a man aged 45-65 years with active COVID-19. This chain's CDR3 is CATSDPRTGTYNEQFF. Written as DNA, the CDR3 is TGTGCCACCAGTGACCCCCGGACAGGGACCTACAATGAGCAGTTCTTC.